The source of this T cell receptor (beta chain) is a study of long-term antiretroviral therapy in people with HIV. Germline loops: CDR1 GTSNPN, CDR2 SVGIG (reference sequence). This CDR3 spans 14 amino acids. Losses at the gene ends were 3 bases for V and 4 bases for J; bases not matched to a gene: 5. Survey-level resolution applied to immunoSEQ assay v3.0. TCRdb keeps only in-frame clones here, not all; method: immunoSEQ multiplex PCR. The profile shows under 45,000 clones, 85% to 90% of them singletons. V is TRBV30 and J is TRBJ1-5, with TRBD1 matching 8 bases. The TCR originated in a woman between 50 and 59 years old with HIV. This specimen consisted of unsorted PBMCs, obtained 1.2 years after starting antiretroviral therapy. The CDR3, as DNA: TGTGCCTGGAGGCAGGGGGCAGGAAATCAGCCCCAGCATTTT. Its translation: CAWRQGAGNQPQHF. Together with reference TRBV30 and TRBJ1-5, the CDR3 gives the full variable domain: SQTIHQWPATLVQPVGSPLSLECTVEGTSNPNLYWYRQAAGRGLQLLFYSVGIGQISSEVPQNLSASRPQDRQFILSSKKLLLSDSGFYLCAWRQGAGNQPQHFGDGTRLSIL.